The clone carrying this TCR beta chain occurred many times. Antigen unknown. The data were obtained in a study of molecular identifiers for immune sequencing clone quantification. Study in general: Replicate RNA came from 20,000 or 100,000 naive CD8 cells and was split five ways, and four parts were sequenced. Regarding the study as a whole: Effector cells had over 98% of their molecules in clones above 20 RNA copies, while naive cells had under 1%. Spiked Jurkat TCR RNA equivalent to one cell reportedly surfaced among some 1 million naive cells.

The J segment lost 2 bases and the V segment lost 6 bases, leaving 3 bases of the junction unmatched. The V gene's germline CDR1 is SGHTA and CDR2 FQGNSA. This CDR3 contains 14 residues. Previously described methods and listed TCR primers were used for bulk TCR libraries. Using its own MiXCR run on the PCR reads, TCRdb lists one record per CDR3 protein. The data hold more than 300,000 distinct CDR3 sequences, with about 22% observed a single time. Sequencing was done on a sample of naive CD8+ T cells from blood, with Jurkat cell RNA spiked in. Subset in this sample: FACS-sorted CD8+CD4-CCR7+CD45RA+ naive T cells. This clonotype originated in a human donor in good health. Some libraries in this study had Jurkat cell RNA spiked in. This chain links TRBV7-2 with TRBJ2-3, with 9 bases matching TRBD2. CDR3 amino acids: CASRLAGTTDTQYF. In DNA form, the CDR3 reads TGTGCCAGCAGACTAGCGGGTACCACAGATACGCAGTATTTT.